This T cell receptor beta chain is drawn from a study of CD8+CD57+ T cells in acquired aplastic anemia. Study context: Mean DNA quantity obtained from sorted CD4+ and CD8+ cells was 2.5 to 4 ug.

Genomic DNA constituted the template upon which TCR beta VDJ and CDR3 profiling was performed. MiXCR, applied by TCRdb to the reads, yields one record per CDR3 protein. The profile shows 200,000 to 250,000 distinct CDR3 sequences, around 45% of them singletons. Sequenced patients had shown CD8+CD57+ cell expansion by flow cytometry. The TCR was taken from a human donor with aplastic anemia. The sample comprised sorted CD4+, CD8+, or CD8+CD57+ T cells (not recorded which) from PBMCs.

CDR3 region: CASSLAGGYETQYF. The CDR3 DNA reads TGTGCCAGCAGCTTAGCGGGGGGCTATGAGACCCAGTACTTC. The chain is built from TRBV5-8 and TRBJ2-5; 9 positions match TRBD2. J gave up 5 bases and V 2 bases, and 4 bases lay outside the gene matches. The CDR3 has 14 residues. Germline lookup yields CDR1 SGHTS and CDR2 YDEGEE.